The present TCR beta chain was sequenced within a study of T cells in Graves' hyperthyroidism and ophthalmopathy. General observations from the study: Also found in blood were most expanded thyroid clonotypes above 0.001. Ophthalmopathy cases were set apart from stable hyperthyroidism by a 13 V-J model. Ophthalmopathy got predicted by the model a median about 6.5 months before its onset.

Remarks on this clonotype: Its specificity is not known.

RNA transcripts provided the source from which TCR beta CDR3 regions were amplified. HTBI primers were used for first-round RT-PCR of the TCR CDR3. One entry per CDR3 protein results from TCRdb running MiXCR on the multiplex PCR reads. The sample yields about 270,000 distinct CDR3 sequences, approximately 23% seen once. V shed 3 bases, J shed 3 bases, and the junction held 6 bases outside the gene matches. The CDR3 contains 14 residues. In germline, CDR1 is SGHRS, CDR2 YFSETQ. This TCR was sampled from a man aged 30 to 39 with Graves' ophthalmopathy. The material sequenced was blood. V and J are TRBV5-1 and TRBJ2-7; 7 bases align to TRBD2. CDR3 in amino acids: CASSSVAGGYEQYF. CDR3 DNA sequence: TGCGCCAGCAGCTCAGTAGCGGGCGGCTACGAGCAGTACTTC.